Sequencing of this T cell receptor beta chain was carried out in a study of T cells in Graves' hyperthyroidism and ophthalmopathy. Findings and caveats of the study: Clonotypes that were expanded in thyroid above 0.001 mostly appeared in blood too.

Regarding this clonotype: The antigen is unknown.

Not enrolled were patients with uncontrolled infection, other autoimmune disease, pregnancy or lactation. The V and J ends lost 8 bases and 0 bases, in that order; junction bases with no gene match: 0. The CDR3 covers 13 residues. Amplified TCR beta CDR3 regions derived from RNA transcripts. First-round RT-PCR targeting the TCR CDR3 was performed with the HTBI primer set. Each CDR3 protein is one row after TCRdb ran MiXCR on the multiplex PCR reads. Of about 570,000 distinct CDR3 sequences listed, 40% to 55% are singletons. Specimen: peripheral blood or thyroid tissue (not recorded which). This TCR derives from an adult woman with Graves' disease, either hyperthyroidism or ophthalmopathy (not recorded which). V usage is TRBV12-3 or TRBV12-4 and J usage is TRBJ1-2; 10 nucleotides align to TRBD1. The CDR3 protein is CASGQGANYGYTF. In DNA form, the CDR3 reads TGTGCCAGCGGACAGGGGGCTAACTATGGCTACACCTTC.